Detailed here is one T cell receptor (beta chain). The data are from a study of T cell responses to AZD1222 COVID-19 vaccine. Assay used: immunoSEQ multiplex PCR; TCRdb lists only in-frame clones, some missing. The sample has about 48,000 clones, approximately 89% seen once. CDR1 and CDR2 from the germline V gene are MNHEY and SVGEGT. This CDR3 is 15 amino acids long. Trimming pared 2 bases from V and 1 base from J, leaving 9 bases between. Sequencing used peripheral blood, obtained 28 days after the second AZD1222 dose. The chain is built from TRBV6-2 or TRBV6-3 and TRBJ1-3; D gene uncertain. This TCR was sampled from an adult who received the AZD1222 COVID-19 vaccine. CDR3 in DNA: TGTGCCAGCAGTTACGGGAAATTATCTGGAAACACCATATATTTT. The encoded protein is CASSYGKLSGNTIYF.